This T cell receptor (beta chain) was retrieved from a study of blood T cell repertoires in COVID-19. Study summary: Italy, Spain and the United States were the sources of the convalescent and acute COVID-19 samples.

Germline V gives CDR1 LGHNA, CDR2 YSLEER. This CDR3 comprises 13 residues. V was shortened by 5 bases and J by 7 bases, with 9 bases between the two germline ends. Sequencing was performed with immunoSEQ multiplex PCR; in TCRdb, only in-frame clones are kept and a portion is missing. The sample records about 47,000 clones, about 81% being singletons. The source of this sequence is a human donor with acute or convalescent COVID-19. The donor label of this sample is uncertain. The sequencing sample was made of peripheral blood. This chain connects TRBV4-3 to TRBJ1-6, with D uncertain. CDR3 region: CASSSGKNSPLHF. CDR3 sequence (DNA): TGCGCCAGCAGCTCGGGGAAGAATTCACCCCTCCACTTT.